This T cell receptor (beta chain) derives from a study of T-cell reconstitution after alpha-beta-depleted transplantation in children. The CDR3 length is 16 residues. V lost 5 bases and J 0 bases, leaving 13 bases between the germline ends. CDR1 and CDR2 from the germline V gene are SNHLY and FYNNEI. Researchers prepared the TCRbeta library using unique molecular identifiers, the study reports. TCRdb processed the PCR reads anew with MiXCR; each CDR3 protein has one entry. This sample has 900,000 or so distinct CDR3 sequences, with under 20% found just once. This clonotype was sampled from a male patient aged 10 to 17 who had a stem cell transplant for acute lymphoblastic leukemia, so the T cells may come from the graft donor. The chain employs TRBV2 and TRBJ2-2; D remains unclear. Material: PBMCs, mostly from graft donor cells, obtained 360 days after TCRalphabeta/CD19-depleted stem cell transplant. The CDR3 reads CASSSGRFTNTGELFF. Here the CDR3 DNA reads TGTGCCAGCAGTTCCGGACGGTTCACGAACACCGGGGAGCTGTTTTTT.